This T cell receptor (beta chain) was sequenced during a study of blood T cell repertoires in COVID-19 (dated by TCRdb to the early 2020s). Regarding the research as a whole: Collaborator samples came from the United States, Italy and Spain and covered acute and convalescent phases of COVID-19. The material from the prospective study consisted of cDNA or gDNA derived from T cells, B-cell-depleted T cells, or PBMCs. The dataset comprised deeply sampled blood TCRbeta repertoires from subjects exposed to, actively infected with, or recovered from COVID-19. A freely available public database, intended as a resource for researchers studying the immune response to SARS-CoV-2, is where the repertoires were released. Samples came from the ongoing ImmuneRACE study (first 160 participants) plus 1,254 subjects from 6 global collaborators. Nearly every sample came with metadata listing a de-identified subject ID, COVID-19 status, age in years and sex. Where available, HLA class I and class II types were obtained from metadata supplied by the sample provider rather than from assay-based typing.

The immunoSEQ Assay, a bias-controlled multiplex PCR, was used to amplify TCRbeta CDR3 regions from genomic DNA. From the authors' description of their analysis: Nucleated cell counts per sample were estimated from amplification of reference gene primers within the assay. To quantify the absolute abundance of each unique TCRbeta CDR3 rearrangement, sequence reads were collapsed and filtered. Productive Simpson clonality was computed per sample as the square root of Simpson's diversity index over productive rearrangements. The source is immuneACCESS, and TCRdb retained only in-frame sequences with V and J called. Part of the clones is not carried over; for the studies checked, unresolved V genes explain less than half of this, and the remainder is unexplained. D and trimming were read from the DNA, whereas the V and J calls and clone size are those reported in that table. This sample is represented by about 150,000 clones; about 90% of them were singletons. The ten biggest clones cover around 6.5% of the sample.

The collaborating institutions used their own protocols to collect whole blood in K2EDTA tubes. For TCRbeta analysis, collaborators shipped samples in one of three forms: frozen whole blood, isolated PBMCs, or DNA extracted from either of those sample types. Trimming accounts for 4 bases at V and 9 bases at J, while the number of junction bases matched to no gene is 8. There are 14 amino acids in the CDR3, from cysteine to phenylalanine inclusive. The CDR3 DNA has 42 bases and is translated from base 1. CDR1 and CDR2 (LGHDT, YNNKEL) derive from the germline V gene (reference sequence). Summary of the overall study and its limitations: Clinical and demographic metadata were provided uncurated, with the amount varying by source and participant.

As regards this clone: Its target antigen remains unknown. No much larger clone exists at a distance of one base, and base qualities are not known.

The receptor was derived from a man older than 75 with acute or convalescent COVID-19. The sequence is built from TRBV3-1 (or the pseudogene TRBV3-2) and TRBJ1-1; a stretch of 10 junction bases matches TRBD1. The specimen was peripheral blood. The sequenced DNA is TGTGCCAGCAGCCCAGGGACAGGGGATTCCAAAGCTTTCTTT. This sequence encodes CASSPGTGDSKAFF.